This TCR beta chain was observed in a study of T cell repertoires in cytomegalovirus infection. Study details: Through public TCR beta signatures, both CMV infection and matching HLA type were indicated.

Worth noting for this clonotype: Its antigen remains unknown.

V gave up 4 bases and J gave up 4 bases, with 17 bases separating them. CDR1 and CDR2 from the germline V gene are SEHNR and FQNEAQ (reference sequence). The CDR3 covers 16 residues. Study-wide points: The response measured ex vivo was dominated by TCR beta clonotypes (HLA-C-restricted and CMV-specific).

One entry per CDR3 protein, called by TCRdb with MiXCR from the reads. The sample holds nearly 550,000 distinct CDR3 sequences, approximately 17% seen once. Sequenced material: CD8+ T cells from PBMCs. This chain uses TRBV7-9 with TRBJ2-1; D might be TRBD2 (6 bases). This receptor was identified in a human donor in good health (CMV status not recorded). Some clones in this sample may be carry-over from other donors' samples. The CDR3 here is CASSSRDSIDYNEQFF. For the CDR3, the DNA is TGTGCCAGCAGCTCCCGGGACTCAATTGATTACAATGAGCAGTTCTTC. Looking up the rest from reference TRBV7-9 and TRBJ2-1 gives the full variable domain: DTGVSQNPRHKITKRGQNVTFRCDPISEHNRLYWYRQTLGQGPEFLTYFQNEAQLEKSRLLSDRFSAERPKGSFSTLEIQRTEQGDSAMYLCASSSRDSIDYNEQFFGPGTRLTVL.